This T cell receptor (beta chain) comes out of a study of patients and donors after allogeneic stem cell transplantation. This clonotype was seen more than once but under ten times. TCRdb re-derived calls from the RT-PCR reads in MiXCR, one entry per CDR3 protein. The table lists about a million distinct CDR3 sequences, 18% of them singletons. V was cut by 1 base and J by 8 bases, with 17 bases left in between. The CDR3 extends over 15 amino acids. Per germline, CDR1 MNHNS and CDR2 SASEGT. The sequencing input was blood, either unsorted or a sorted T cell fraction (not recorded which). This TCR was recovered from a human donor who was either an allogeneic HSCT recipient or a stem cell or donor lymphocyte infusion donor (not recorded which). It is not recorded whose cells these are; they may come from a transplant donor. This chain connects TRBV6-1 to TRBJ1-2; no firm D call. Here the CDR3 reads CASSEGGLSKWGYTF. The CDR3 DNA is TGTGCCAGCAGTGAAGGAGGACTTTCAAAGTGGGGCTACACCTTC.